The rows below give T cell receptor beta chains drawn from one sample of a study of siplizumab effects on memory and regulatory T cells. The data were produced by immunoSEQ multiplex PCR, yet TCRdb's version contains in-frame clones alone and is incomplete. The sample lists roughly 120,000 clones, approximately 94% seen once, with around 1.7% in the top ten. Sequencing was done on a sample of non-Treg CD4+ T cells sorted from blood. The receptors stem from a human donor in good health. The CDR3 runs from the conserved cysteine through the conserved F or W. D genes are given only for firm matches. Clone size is given for some rows only: seen once, a few or many times, or a class if the clone is expanded.

D	V	size	length	J	CDR3	DNA
NA	TRBV19	NA	14	TRBJ1-4	CATNETTRYEKLFF	TGTGCCACCAACGAGACCACAAGGTATGAAAAACTGTTTTTT
NA	TRBV27	NA	15	TRBJ1-1	CASKIMDRGNTEAFF	TGTGCCAGCAAAATCATGGACAGAGGGAACACTGAAGCTTTCTTT
TRBD1	TRBV6-5	few	14	TRBJ2-7	CASSSGTGYYEQYF	TGTGCCAGCAGTTCCGGGACAGGGTACTACGAGCAGTACTTC
NA	TRBV2	NA	13	TRBJ2-1	CASKPRYLNEQFF	TGTGCCAGCAAACCCAGATATTTGAATGAGCAGTTCTTC
NA	TRBV5-1	NA	14	TRBJ1-4	CASSITGSDEKLFF	TGCGCCAGCAGCATAACAGGGTCGGATGAAAAACTGTTTTTT
TRBD1	TRBV7-9	NA	15	TRBJ1-5	CASSLGTGKDQPQHF	TGTGCCAGCAGCTTAGGGACAGGGAAGGATCAGCCCCAGCATTTT
NA	TRBV5-4	NA	15	TRBJ1-1	CASSALPQRNTEAFF	TGTGCCAGCAGCGCCCTCCCCCAGAGGAACACTGAAGCTTTCTTT
NA	TRBV11-2	NA	13	TRBJ1-6	CASSRNLNSPLHF	TGTGCCAGCAGCCGCAACCTAAATTCACCCCTCCACTTT
NA	TRBV19	NA	13	TRBJ1-2	CASSLGGFYGYTF	TGTGCCAGTAGCTTAGGGGGATTCTATGGCTACACCTTC
NA	TRBV20-1	NA	10	TRBJ1-1	CSATGNEAFF	TGCAGTGCCACCGGGAATGAAGCTTTCTTT
NA	TRBV19	NA	14	TRBJ2-3	CASSMDRGTDTQYF	TGTGCCAGTAGTATGGACAGAGGCACAGATACGCAGTATTTT
NA	TRBV11-1	NA	15	TRBJ1-2	CASSLLPGAGYGYTF	TGTGCCAGCAGCTTACTTCCAGGGGCCGGCTATGGCTACACCTTC